Each of the 23 T cell receptor beta chains below was sequenced from the same sample in a study of tumor-infiltrating lymphocytes in oesophageal squamous cell carcinoma. One entry per CDR3 protein results from TCRdb running MiXCR on the PCR reads. The sample contains about 15,000 distinct CDR3 sequences, approximately 50% of which appear only once. The sample taken for sequencing was esophageal tumor tissue. These TCRs come from a male donor with esophageal squamous cell carcinoma.

This clonotype came up many times. As the CDR3 is not closed by the conserved phenylalanine or tryptophan, this likely results from a read error. The DNA is omitted, as the CDR3 cannot be located on it reliably, and the CDR3 follows TCRdb's listing. The V and J genes are TRBV5-1 and TRBJ2-6; the tabulated D call, TRBD1, remains unverified against the DNA. Both ends counted, the CDR3 spans 9 residues. Looked up from germline, CDR1 is SGHRS and CDR2 is YFSETQ. The CDR3 is CASSLVPGT.

The V and J genes are TRBV24-1 and TRBJ2-6; TRBD1 matches 7 bases. The CDR3 is made up of 17 amino acids. The V gene's germline CDR1 is KGHDR and CDR2 SFDVKD. V shed 7 bases, J shed 0 bases, and the junction held 8 bases outside the gene matches. This chain's CDR3 is CATSRPAGGSGANVLTF. DNA for the CDR3: TGTGCCACCAGCAGGCCGGCAGGGGGCTCTGGGGCCAACGTCCTGACTTTC.

CDR3 loop: CASSTGGRGYTF. The CDR3 bases are TGTGCCAGTTCGACAGGGGGCAGGGGCTACACCTTC. The chain is built from TRBV19 and TRBJ1-2; 10 positions agree with TRBD1. The trim removed 8 bases at V and 8 bases at J, leaving 5 bases unmatched. CDR1 LNHDA and CDR2 SQIVND come from the germline V gene (reference sequence). The CDR3 consists of 12 residues.

The V call is TRBV7-2, the J call TRBJ1-1; possibly TRBD1 or TRBD2 for D (5 bases each). The J call may not be correct, given that the DNA end is closer to TRBJ2-2. CDR3 size: 14 residues. Germline lookup yields CDR1 SGHTA and CDR2 FQGNSA. This CDR3 is CASSLGGRTGELFF. CDR3 DNA sequence: TGTGCCAGCAGCTTAGGGGGGAGAACCGGGGAGCTGTTTTTT.

This chain joins TRBV6-5 and TRBJ2-3, with 10 positions matching TRBD2. The J call may be faulty, since TRBJ2-1 better matches the DNA end. The CDR3 consists of 16 residues. Per the germline V gene, CDR1 is MNHEY and CDR2 is SVGAGI. CDR3 protein: CASSARTSGSYNEQFF. CDR3 in DNA: TGTGCCAGCAGTGCAAGGACTAGCGGCTCCTACAATGAGCAGTTCTTC.

About this clonotype: Given a much more abundant clone one base away, this may be a read error. The chain couples TRBV9 to TRBJ2-5, with 7 positions matching TRBD2. Germline loops: CDR1 SGDLS, CDR2 YYNGEE. V gave up 4 bases and J gave up 11 bases; unmatched junction bases: 14. The CDR3 runs 14 residues. Here the CDR3 reads CASSTSDLGNEQYF. The CDR3, as DNA: TGTGCCAGCAGCACTAGCGACCTGGGGAATGAGCAGTACTTC.

This clonotype was counted at least ten times. The chain links TRBV5-6 to TRBJ2-7, with D maybe TRBD1 (6 bases). Trimming stripped 4 bases from V and 2 bases from J, with 13 bases between. The CDR3 loop spans 14 amino acids. The germline gives CDR1 SGHDT, CDR2 YYEEEE. This chain's CDR3 is CASSPRPGAYEQYF. CDR3 nucleotide sequence: TGTGCCAGCAGCCCTCGTCCAGGGGCCTACGAGCAGTACTTC. Combining the CDR3 with reference TRBV5-6 and TRBJ2-7 gives the whole variable domain DAGVTQSPTHLIKTRGQQVTLRCSPKSGHDTVSWYQQALGQGPQFIFQYYEEEERQRGNFPDRFSGHQFPNYSSELNVNALLLGDSALYLCASSPRPGAYEQYFGPGTRLTVT.

This clonotype was counted once. Compared with germline, one end of the junction differs, possibly owing to a read error. The chain is built from TRBV7-9 and TRBJ1-6; D gene unclear. The CDR3 covers 13 residues. Germline V gene sequence: CDR1 SEHNR, CDR2 FQNEAQ (reference sequence). CDR3 DNA sequence: TGTGCCAGCAGCTTAGCGGGCACGAGGGAGCAGTACTTT. Protein sequence: CASSLAGTREQYF.

Worth noting for this clonotype: Given the absence of the conserved phenylalanine or tryptophan at the CDR3 end, a read error is likely. The limits of the CDR3 on the DNA are not certain, so only TCRdb's listed CDR3 is given. The chain is built from TRBV25-1 and TRBJ2-7; the tabulated D call, TRBD1, remains unverified against the DNA. From germline, CDR1 is MGHDK and CDR2 SYGVNS. Including both end residues, the CDR3 is 17 amino acids long. This chain's CDR3 is CASSETTGSERGYTFGS.

V and J are TRBV7-4 and TRBJ2-5; 14 positions agree with TRBD2. CDR1 is SGHVT and CDR2 is SQSDAQ in the germline V gene. The CDR3 consists of 20 residues. V was clipped by 5 bases and J by 11 bases; unmatched bases: 25. CDR3 residues: CASSPGRRLAGGPSIGEQYF. CDR3 DNA sequence: TGTGCCAGCAGCCCAGGACGGAGACTAGCGGGAGGGCCATCTATTGGTGAGCAGTACTTC.

This rearrangement joins TRBV12-3 or TRBV12-4 to TRBJ2-6; TRBD1 matches 7 bases. The J call may be wrong; the DNA end is better matched by TRBJ2-7. There are 15 residues in the CDR3. This CDR3 is CASSLYGTAANEQYF. In DNA form, the CDR3 reads TGTGCCAGCAGTTTATATGGGACAGCCGCGAACGAGCAGTACTTC.

The genes are TRBV12-3 or TRBV12-4 and TRBJ2-5; maybe TRBD2 (7 bases). The J call is in doubt because the DNA end fits TRBJ2-7 better. This CDR3 region has 14 residues. CDR3 nucleotide sequence: TGTGCCAGCAGTATCTCGGGGGGCCCCTACGAGCAGTACTTC. It translates to CASSISGGPYEQYF.

This clonotype showed up many times. This chain links TRBV25-1 with TRBJ1-2; D not resolved. The CDR3 has 13 residues. Trimming removed 3 bases at V and 11 bases at J, with 16 bases between. Germline-derived CDR1 and CDR2 are MGHDK and SYGVNS. The chain's CDR3 is CASSEPGYNLYTF. DNA of the CDR3: TGTGCCAGCAGTGAGCCCGGATATAACCTTTACACCTTC.

This chain joins TRBV7-6 and TRBJ2-5; the D is unclear. The end of the DNA aligns better with TRBJ2-7, so the J call may be wrong. CDR3 length equals 14 residues. Per the germline V gene, CDR1 is SGHVS and CDR2 is FNYEAQ. The CDR3 loop reads CASSLFKELNEQYF. The CDR3, as DNA: TGTGCCAGCAGCTTATTCAAGGAGCTTAACGAGCAGTACTTC.

This clonotype was recorded at least ten times. V gene TRBV6-1 combines with J gene TRBJ2-3; D call uncertain. V lost 5 bases, J lost 4 bases, and 4 bases lay in between. Germline loops: CDR1 MNHNS, CDR2 SASEGT. This CDR3 has 11 amino acids. This chain's CDR3 is CASSIADTQYF. CDR3 nucleotides: TGTGCCAGCAGTATCGCAGATACGCAGTATTTT.

This clonotype was counted many times. The chain is built from TRBV9 and TRBJ2-3, with 7 nucleotides matching TRBD2. V was clipped by 0 bases and J by 0 bases; unmatched bases: 1. This CDR3 region has 15 residues. CDR1 is SGDLS and CDR2 is YYNGEE in the germline V gene. CDR3 region: CASSVGSGSTDTQYF. The DNA for the CDR3 is TGTGCCAGCAGCGTAGGTAGCGGGAGCACAGATACGCAGTATTTT. The entire variable domain, with the rest obtained from reference TRBV9 and TRBJ2-3, is as follows: DSGVTQTPKHLITATGQRVTLRCSPRSGDLSVYWYQQSLDQGLQFLIQYYNGEERAKGNILERFSAQQFPDLHSELNLSSLELGDSALYFCASSVGSGSTDTQYFGPGTRLTVL.

As to this clonotype: The conserved phenylalanine or tryptophan normally closing the CDR3 is absent here, so this likely arose from a read error. The DNA is omitted, as the CDR3 cannot be located on it reliably, and the CDR3 follows TCRdb's listing. V is TRBV10-2 and J is TRBJ2-7; TRBD1, the table's D call, lacks a check against the DNA. The CDR3 has 9 amino acids, counting both end residues. Germline V lookup: CDR1 WSHSY, CDR2 SAAADI. Here the CDR3 reads CASRASRGR.

This clonotype was counted at least ten times. This sequence joins TRBV18 and TRBJ2-7; tentative D call: TRBD1 (6 bases). Germline V lookup: CDR1 KGHSH, CDR2 LQKENI. The CDR3 sequence is 14 residues long. V was cut by 2 bases and J by 6 bases, with 14 bases left in between. This CDR3 is CASSPENREGEQYF. CDR3 DNA: TGTGCCAGCTCACCAGAGAACAGGGAAGGCGAGCAGTACTTC.

This clonotype was observed many times. The chain links TRBV7-2 to TRBJ2-5; D unclear. V lost 3 bases and J lost 3, with 8 bases in between. This CDR3 has 13 residues. CDR1 and CDR2 (germline): SGHTA, FQGNSA. The CDR3 reads CASSFFGEETQYF. The CDR3 DNA reads TGTGCCAGCAGCTTTTTTGGGGAAGAGACCCAGTACTTC.

Details on this clonotype: At one of its ends the junction is not consistent with the germline gene, which may arise from a read error. V is TRBV7-8 and J is TRBJ2-5, with D uncertain. The CDR3 is made up of 18 amino acids. From germline, CDR1 is SGHVS and CDR2 FQNEAQ. For the CDR3, the DNA is TGTGCCAACAGCTTAGTCGGCGCCACTACGTACGTTTCGGAGACCCAGTACTTC. As protein: CANSLVGATTYVSETQYF.

By sample fraction, this clonotype is medium-sized (0.01 to 0.1%). The V gene is TRBV10-1, the J gene TRBJ2-3, with no clear D. CDR3 size: 14 residues. V was shortened by 0 bases and J by 2 bases, with 6 bases between the two germline ends. CDR1 WNHNN and CDR2 SYGVQD come from the germline V gene (reference sequence). The CDR3 sequence: CASSESQPTDTQYF. In DNA, the CDR3 is TGCGCCAGCAGTGAGTCGCAGCCCACAGATACGCAGTATTTT.

The rearrangement uses TRBV2 and TRBJ2-3; 7 positions agree with TRBD2. There are 15 residues in the CDR3. Germline loops: CDR1 SNHLY, CDR2 FYNNEI. V lost 2 bases, J lost 2 bases, and 4 bases stayed unmatched. The chain's CDR3 is CASSELAELTDTQYF. CDR3 nucleotides: TGTGCCAGCAGTGAACTAGCGGAACTCACAGATACGCAGTATTTT.

This clonotype was seen only a few times. The V and J genes are TRBV7-9 and TRBJ2-1, with TRBD1 matching 9 bases. Germline V lookup: CDR1 SEHNR, CDR2 FQNEAQ (reference sequence). The junction had 11 bases not matched to a gene; V was cut back by 4 bases and J by 7 bases. This CDR3 spans 16 amino acids. The CDR3 DNA reads as TGTGCCAGCAGCTCACGACGACAGGGGGATAGGAATGAGCAGTTCTTC. It specifies CASSSRRQGDRNEQFF.